Listed here is a single TCR beta chain. Its antigen is undetermined. At one boundary the junction diverges from the germline segment, which might be a read error. Repeated repertoire sampling spanned the course of chemoradiotherapy. This entry comes from a study of chemoradiotherapy in HPV16-positive cancers. Study outcomes and limitations: During treatment, candidate HPV-specific clones and E7-related motifs expanded in tumor. The functional HPV-specific definition rests on just a couple of HPV16-positive patients.

This CDR3 comprises 12 residues. The germline V gene encodes CDR1 SGHVS and CDR2 FQNEAQ. Using immunoSEQ multiplex PCR, the repertoire was profiled, and TCRdb retains in-frame clones only, with some absent. The data show 15,000 or so clones, approximately 91% seen once. The material was blood, obtained from a patient who underwent chemoradiotherapy. The receptor was derived from a human donor with HPV-associated anogenital cancer. This rearrangement joins TRBV7-8 to TRBJ1-2, with 7 bases lining up with TRBD1. The CDR3 sequence: CASSATGTVPLF. The CDR3 DNA reads as TGTGCCAGCAGCGCAACCGGGACAGTTCCCCTATTC.